This is a list of T cell receptor beta chains from one sample in a study of blood T cell repertoires in COVID-19. Sequenced by immunoSEQ multiplex PCR; TCRdb stores in-frame clones only, minus some. The sample consists of 70,000 to 85,000 clones, around 80% of them appearing once. The sample consisted of peripheral blood. These receptor sequences come from a man aged 60 to 75 with acute or convalescent COVID-19. Each CDR3 is given without its conserved first and last residue. Fields, in order: J gene, V gene, CDR3 protein.

TRBJ2-3 | TRBV9 | ASSVAAAQSTDTQY
TRBJ2-3 | TRBV2 | ASSGTGKNTQY
TRBJ1-2 | TRBV5-8 | ASSLGQGNYGYT
TRBJ2-7 | TRBV4-3 | ASSRTSGEQYEQY
TRBJ1-1 | TRBV6-5 | ASSINTGQGGAF
TRBJ1-4 | TRBV6-5 | ASQSGDGINEKLF
TRBJ1-1 | TRBV6-5 | ASSPGQGREAF
TRBJ2-3 | TRBV5-1 | ASSLVSGSTDTQY
TRBJ2-5 | TRBV3-1/TRBV3-2 | ASSQRILAGETQY
TRBJ1-2 | TRBV27 | ASSLSQSSGQFYGYT
TRBJ1-6 | TRBV6-5 | ASGGGSSYNSPLH
TRBJ2-1 | TRBV27 | ASERTGATPSRNEQF
TRBJ2-1 | TRBV4-1 | ASSHAPGNEQF
TRBJ2-5 | TRBV3-1/TRBV3-2 | ASSPGLGQETQY
TRBJ1-1 | TRBV7-2 | ASSLFQGGTEAF
TRBJ2-5 | TRBV6-5 | ATGTGQETQY
TRBJ1-5 | TRBV7-2 | ASRATEFNQPQH
TRBJ2-2 | TRBV27 | ASSQQGAIPTGELF
TRBJ1-3 | TRBV1 | TSSQRTGTTDGNTIY
TRBJ2-3 | TRBV5-1 | ASSWGQADTQY
TRBJ1-2 | TRBV2 | ASSEMLEYGYT
TRBJ2-6 | TRBV5-6 | ASSLQATGANVLT
TRBJ2-1 | TRBV7-3 | ASSLLSQGGNEQF
TRBJ2-6 | TRBV7-2 | ATSRVSGANVLA
TRBJ1-5 | TRBV6-2/TRBV6-3 | ASSYAGTVTDPKSGNQPQH
TRBJ1-1 | TRBV14 | ASRGSSMNTEAF
TRBJ2-5 | TRBV4-1 | ATAAGETQY
TRBJ1-5 | TRBV10-2 | ASRGAGGNQPQH
TRBJ2-7 | TRBV18 | ASSSLERAQDYEQY
TRBJ1-4 | TRBV15 | ATSRATGGSEKLF
TRBJ2-2 | TRBV27 | ASRILAGGNTGELF
TRBJ1-3 | TRBV19 | ASRMSSGNTIY
TRBJ1-5 | TRBV19 | ASSIRGEGGSSQPQH
TRBJ2-6 | TRBV24-1 | ATSVSSGANVLT
TRBJ2-7 | TRBV7-8 | ASSPKRDSYEQY
TRBJ1-3 | TRBV3-1/TRBV3-2 | ASSQAPQDGNTIY
TRBJ2-5 | TRBV5-1 | ASSFGTPKETQY
TRBJ1-5 | TRBV27 | ASSLQGAGQPQH
TRBJ2-1 | TRBV11-2 | ASSFSSRDYNEQF
TRBJ1-2 | TRBV30 | ACQQGGAGYT
TRBJ2-1 | TRBV11-3 | ASSFQAGDRNEQF